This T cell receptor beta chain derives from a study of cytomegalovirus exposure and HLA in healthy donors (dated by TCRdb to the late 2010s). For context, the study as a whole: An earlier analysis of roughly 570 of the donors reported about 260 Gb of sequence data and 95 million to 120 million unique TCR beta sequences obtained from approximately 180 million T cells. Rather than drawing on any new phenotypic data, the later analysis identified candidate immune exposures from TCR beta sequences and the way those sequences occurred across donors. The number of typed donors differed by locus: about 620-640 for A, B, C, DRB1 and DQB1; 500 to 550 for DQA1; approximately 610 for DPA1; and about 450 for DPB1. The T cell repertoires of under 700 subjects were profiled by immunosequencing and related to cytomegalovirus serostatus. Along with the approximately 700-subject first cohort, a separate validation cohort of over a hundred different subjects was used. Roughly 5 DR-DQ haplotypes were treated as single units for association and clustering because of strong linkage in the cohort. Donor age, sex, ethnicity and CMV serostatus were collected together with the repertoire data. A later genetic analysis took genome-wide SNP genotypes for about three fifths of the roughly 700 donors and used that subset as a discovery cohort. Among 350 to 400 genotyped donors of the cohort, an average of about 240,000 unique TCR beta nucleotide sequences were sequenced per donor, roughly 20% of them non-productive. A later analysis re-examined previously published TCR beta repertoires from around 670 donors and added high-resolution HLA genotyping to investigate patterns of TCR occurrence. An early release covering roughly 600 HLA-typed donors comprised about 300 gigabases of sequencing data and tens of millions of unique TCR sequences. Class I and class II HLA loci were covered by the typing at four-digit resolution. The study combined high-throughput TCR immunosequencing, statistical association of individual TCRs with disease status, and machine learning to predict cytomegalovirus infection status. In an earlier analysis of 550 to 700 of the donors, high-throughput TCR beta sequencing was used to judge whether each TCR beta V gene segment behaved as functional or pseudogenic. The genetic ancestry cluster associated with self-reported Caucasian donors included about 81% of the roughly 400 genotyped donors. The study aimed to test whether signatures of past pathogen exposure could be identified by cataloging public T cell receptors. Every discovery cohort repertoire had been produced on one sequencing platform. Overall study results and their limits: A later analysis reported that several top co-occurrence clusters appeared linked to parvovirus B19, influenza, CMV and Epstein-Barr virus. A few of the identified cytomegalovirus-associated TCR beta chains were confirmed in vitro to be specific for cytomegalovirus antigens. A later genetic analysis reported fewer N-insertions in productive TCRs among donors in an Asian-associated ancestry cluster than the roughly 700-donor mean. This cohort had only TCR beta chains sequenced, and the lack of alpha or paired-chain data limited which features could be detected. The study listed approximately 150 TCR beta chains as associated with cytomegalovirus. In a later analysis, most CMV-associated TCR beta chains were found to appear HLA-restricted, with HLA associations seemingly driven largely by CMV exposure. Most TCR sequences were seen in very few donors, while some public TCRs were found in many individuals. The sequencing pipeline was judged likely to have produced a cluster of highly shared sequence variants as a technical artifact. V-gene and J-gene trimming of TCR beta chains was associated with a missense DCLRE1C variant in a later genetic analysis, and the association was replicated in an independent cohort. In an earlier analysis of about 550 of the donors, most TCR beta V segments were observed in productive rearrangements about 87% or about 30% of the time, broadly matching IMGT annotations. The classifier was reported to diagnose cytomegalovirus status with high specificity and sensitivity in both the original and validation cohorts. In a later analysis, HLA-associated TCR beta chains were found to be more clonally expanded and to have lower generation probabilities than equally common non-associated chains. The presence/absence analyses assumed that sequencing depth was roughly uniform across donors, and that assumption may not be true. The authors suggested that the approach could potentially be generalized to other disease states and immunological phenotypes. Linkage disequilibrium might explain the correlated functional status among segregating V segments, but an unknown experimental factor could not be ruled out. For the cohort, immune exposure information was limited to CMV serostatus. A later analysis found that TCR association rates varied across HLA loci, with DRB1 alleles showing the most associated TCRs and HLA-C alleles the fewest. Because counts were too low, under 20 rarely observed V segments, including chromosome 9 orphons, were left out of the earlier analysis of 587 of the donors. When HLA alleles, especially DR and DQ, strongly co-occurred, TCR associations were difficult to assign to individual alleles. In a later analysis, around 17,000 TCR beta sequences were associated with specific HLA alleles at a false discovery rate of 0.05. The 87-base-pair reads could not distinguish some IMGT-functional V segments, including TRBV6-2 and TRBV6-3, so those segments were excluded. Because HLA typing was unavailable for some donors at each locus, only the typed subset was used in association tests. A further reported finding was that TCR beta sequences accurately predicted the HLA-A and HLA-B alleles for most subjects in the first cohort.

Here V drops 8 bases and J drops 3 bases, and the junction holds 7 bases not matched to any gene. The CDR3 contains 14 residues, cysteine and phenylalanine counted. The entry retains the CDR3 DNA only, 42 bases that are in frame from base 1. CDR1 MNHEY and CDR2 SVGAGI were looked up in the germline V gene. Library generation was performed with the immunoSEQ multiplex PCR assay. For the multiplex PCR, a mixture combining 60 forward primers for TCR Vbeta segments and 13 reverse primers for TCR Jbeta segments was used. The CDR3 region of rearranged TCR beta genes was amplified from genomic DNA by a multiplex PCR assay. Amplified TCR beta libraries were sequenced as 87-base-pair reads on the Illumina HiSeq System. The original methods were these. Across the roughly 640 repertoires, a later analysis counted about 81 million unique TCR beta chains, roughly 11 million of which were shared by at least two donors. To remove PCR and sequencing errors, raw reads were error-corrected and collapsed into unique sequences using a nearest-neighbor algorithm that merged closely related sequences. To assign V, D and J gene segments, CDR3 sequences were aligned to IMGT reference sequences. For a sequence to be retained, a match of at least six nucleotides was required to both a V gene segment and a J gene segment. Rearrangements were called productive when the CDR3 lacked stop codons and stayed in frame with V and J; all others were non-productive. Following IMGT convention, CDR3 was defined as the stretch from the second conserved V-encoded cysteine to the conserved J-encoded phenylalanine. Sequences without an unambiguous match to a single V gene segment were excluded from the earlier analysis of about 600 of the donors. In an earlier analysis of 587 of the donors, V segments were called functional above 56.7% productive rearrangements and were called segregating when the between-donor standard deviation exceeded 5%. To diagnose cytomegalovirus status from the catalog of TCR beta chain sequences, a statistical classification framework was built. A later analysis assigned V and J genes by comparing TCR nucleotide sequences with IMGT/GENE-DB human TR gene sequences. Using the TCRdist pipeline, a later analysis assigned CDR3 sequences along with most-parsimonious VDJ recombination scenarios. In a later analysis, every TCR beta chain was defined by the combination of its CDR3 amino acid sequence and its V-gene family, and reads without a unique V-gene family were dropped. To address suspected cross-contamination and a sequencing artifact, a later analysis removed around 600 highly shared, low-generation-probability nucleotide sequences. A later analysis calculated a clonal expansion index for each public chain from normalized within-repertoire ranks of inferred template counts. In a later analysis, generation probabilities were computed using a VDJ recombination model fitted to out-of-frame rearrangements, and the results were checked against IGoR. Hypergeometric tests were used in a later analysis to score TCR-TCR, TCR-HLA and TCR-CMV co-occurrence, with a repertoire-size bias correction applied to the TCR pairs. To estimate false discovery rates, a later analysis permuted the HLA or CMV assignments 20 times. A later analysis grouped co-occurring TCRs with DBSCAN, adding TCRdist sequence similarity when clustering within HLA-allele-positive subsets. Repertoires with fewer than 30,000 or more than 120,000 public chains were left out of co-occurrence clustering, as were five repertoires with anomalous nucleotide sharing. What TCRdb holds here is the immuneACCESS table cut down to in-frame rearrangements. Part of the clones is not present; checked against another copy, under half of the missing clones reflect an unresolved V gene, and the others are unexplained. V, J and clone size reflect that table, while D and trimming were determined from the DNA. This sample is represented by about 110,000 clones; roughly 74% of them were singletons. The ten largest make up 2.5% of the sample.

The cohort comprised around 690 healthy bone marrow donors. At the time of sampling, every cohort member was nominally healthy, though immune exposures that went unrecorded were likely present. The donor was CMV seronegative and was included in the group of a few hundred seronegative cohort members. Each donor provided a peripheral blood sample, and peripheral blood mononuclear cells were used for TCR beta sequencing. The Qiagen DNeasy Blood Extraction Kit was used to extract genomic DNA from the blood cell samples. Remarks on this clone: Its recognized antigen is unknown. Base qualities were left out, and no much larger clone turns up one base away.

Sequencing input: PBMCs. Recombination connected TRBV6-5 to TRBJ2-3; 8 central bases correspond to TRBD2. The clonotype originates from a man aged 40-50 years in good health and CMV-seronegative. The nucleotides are TGTGCCAGCTCGGGAGGGGCCCCGACAGATACGCAGTATTTT. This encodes CASSGGAPTDTQYF.